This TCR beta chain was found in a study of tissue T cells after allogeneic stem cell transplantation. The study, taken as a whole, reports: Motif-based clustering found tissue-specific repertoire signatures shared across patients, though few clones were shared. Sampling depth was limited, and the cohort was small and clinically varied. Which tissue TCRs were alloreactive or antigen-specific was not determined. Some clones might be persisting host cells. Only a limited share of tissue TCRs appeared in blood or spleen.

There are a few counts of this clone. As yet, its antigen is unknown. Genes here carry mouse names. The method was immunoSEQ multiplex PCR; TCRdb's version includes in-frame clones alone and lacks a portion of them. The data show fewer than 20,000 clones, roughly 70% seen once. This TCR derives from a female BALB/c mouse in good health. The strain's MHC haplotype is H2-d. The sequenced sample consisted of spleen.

The CDR3 region is CASGASSYEQYF. CDR3 DNA, as far as it was read: TGTGCCAGCGGTGCCAGCTCCTATGAACAGTAC. V gene TRBV13-2 combines with J gene TRBJ2-7; D remains ambiguous. The CDR3 goes on 1 residue after the read ends, and that part is filled in from the germline J gene. Trimming left V 3 bases short and J 0 bases short, with 4 bases between. From germline, CDR1 is NNHNN and CDR2 SYGAGS (reference sequence). This CDR3 comprises 12 residues.